The 5 T cell receptor beta chains presented below share a single source sample, sequenced in a study of high-grade serous ovarian cancer treatment subgroups. Assay: immunoSEQ multiplex PCR; the TCRdb copy retains only in-frame clones and omits some. The table records about 16,000 clones, almost 75% of them present only once. Tumor samples were obtained before definitive surgery or chemotherapy. Sequencing used tumor tissue. These receptors all come from a human donor with high-grade serous ovarian cancer.

V and J are TRBV5-4 and TRBJ2-1; D is uncertain. CDR1 and CDR2 (germline): SGHNT, YYREEE (reference sequence). The CDR3 totals 13 residues. Between the trimmed V and J ends, which lost 0 bases and 9 bases, there was a span of 10 bases. This chain's CDR3 is CASSLAPLTEQFF. The CDR3 region has the DNA TGTGCCAGCAGCTTGGCCCCGTTAACTGAGCAGTTCTTC.

This chain uses TRBV4-3 with TRBJ2-7; 9 bases line up with TRBD1. The V and J ends lost 3 bases and 6 bases, in that order; junction bases with no gene match: 12. CDR3 length equals 16 residues. Germline V gene lookup returns CDR1 LGHNA and CDR2 YSLEER. CDR3 nucleotide sequence: TGCGCCAGCAGCCATCCACCCGGGACAGGGATAAGCGAGCAGTACTTC. This translates into CASSHPPGTGISEQYF.

CDR3 DNA sequence: TGTGCCAGCAGCTTAGGACGGACAGGCAATCAGCCCCAGCATTTT. Translated, it gives CASSLGRTGNQPQHF. The genes are TRBV7-4 and TRBJ1-5; TRBD1 might be the D (6 bases). V shed 1 base and J shed 2 bases, with 9 bases lying between them. Germline V CDR1 and CDR2: SGHVT, SQSDAQ. CDR3 size: 15 residues.

The rearrangement joins TRBV18 to TRBJ2-5; 9 positions match TRBD1. CDR3 size: 15 residues. CDR1 is KGHSH and CDR2 is LQKENI in the germline V gene. Losses at the gene ends were 6 bases for V and 4 bases for J; bases not matched to a gene: 9. CDR3 in DNA: TGTGCCAGCTCTCAGGGACAGGGTTCTGGAGAGACCCAGTACTTC. It specifies CASSQGQGSGETQYF.

The chain employs TRBV5-4 and TRBJ1-2; tentative D call: TRBD1 (5 bases). This CDR3 is 17 amino acids long. Trimming cost V 0 bases and J 0 bases, with 15 bases left between them. The germline gives CDR1 SGHNT, CDR2 YYREEE (reference sequence). CDR3 DNA: TGTGCCAGCAGCTTGGATAGGGCAGGGCTGGCTAACTATGGCTACACCTTC. This translates into CASSLDRAGLANYGYTF.